These T cell receptor beta chains were read from a single sample in a study of blood T cell repertoires in COVID-19. Clones were read by immunoSEQ multiplex PCR, and TCRdb kept only the in-frame ones, dropping some. The data show about 75,000 clones, about nine tenths seen once. Sequencing input: peripheral blood. The receptor set was obtained from a woman in her forties or fifties with acute or convalescent COVID-19. CDR3s leave out the opening cysteine and the closing phenylalanine or tryptophan. Only part of the rows carry a size: once, few, many, or a class if the clone is expanded.

>TRBJ2-7|TRBV3-1/TRBV3-2|-
ASSGRDSGLEQY
>TRBJ2-3|TRBV9|-
ASSVGTPGGDTQY
>TRBJ1-1|TRBV6-5|once
ASAQGTTEAF
>TRBJ1-5|TRBV7-2|-
ASSLMGHSNQPQH
>TRBJ2-2|TRBV7-2|-
ASSLKGIQTRDTGELF
>TRBJ1-2|TRBV4-1|-
ASSQAPGQGNYGYT
>TRBJ2-3|TRBV12-3/TRBV12-4|-
ASSPETRGTQY
>TRBJ2-7|TRBV3-1/TRBV3-2|-
ASSQGGQGSYEQY
>TRBJ2-2|TRBV27|-
ASSLLTGYGELF
>TRBJ1-1|TRBV2|-
ASKGGQGYTEAF
>TRBJ2-3|TRBV3-1/TRBV3-2|-
ASAKSGTEDGSPSTDTQY
>TRBJ2-1|TRBV7-7|-
ASSLAGTTFNEQF
>TRBJ1-1|TRBV29-1|-
SLSRDREPYTEAF
>TRBJ2-7|TRBV2|-
ASSVRREQY
>TRBJ1-1|TRBV30|-
AWSLQGAAVEAF
>TRBJ2-1|TRBV14|-
ASSQDWRDEQF